A single sample is the source of the 30 T cell receptor beta chains below, sequenced in a study of tumor and adjacent non-tumor tissue in lung cancer. Three rounds of nested PCR, following a modified ARM-PCR protocol, produced the TCRbeta library. MiXCR, applied by TCRdb to the multiplex PCR reads, yields one record per CDR3 protein. The repertoire holds around 120,000 distinct CDR3 sequences, 66% seen once, with about 13% in the top ten. The template was RNA from unsorted bulk tissue. Input material: lung tumor tissue. The receptors stem from a young man with non-small cell lung cancer.

A remark on this clonotype: The junction departs from the called germline gene at one end, perhaps through a read error. The chain carries TRBV12-3 or TRBV12-4 and TRBJ2-3, with a possible D match to TRBD2 (5 bases). The CDR3 loop spans 15 amino acids. CDR3: CATNRGMVGTDTHYF. The CDR3 coding sequence is TGTGCCACAAACCGAGGGATGGTGGGTACAGATACGCATTATTTT.

The chain links TRBV21-1 to TRBJ2-3; the table's TRBD1 call for D was not verified on the DNA. TRBV21-1 is reported as a pseudogene. CDR3 length: 15 amino acids. CDR3 DNA sequence: TGTGCCAGCTCGGATTTAACAGGGATGTGCGATACGCAGTATTTT. It translates to CASSDLTGMCDTQYF.

Regarding this clonotype: Possible read error: a much larger clone is one base away. The chain links TRBV5-1 to TRBJ2-1; the D is unclear. The CDR3 runs 15 residues. V lost 0 bases, J lost 0 bases, and 7 bases lay in between. From germline, CDR1 is SGHRS and CDR2 YFSETQ. CDR3 amino acids: CASSLVRSSYNEQFF. For the CDR3, the DNA is TGCGCCAGCAGCTTGGTGCGGAGCTCCTACAATGAGCAGTTCTTC.

In the case of this clonotype: A much larger clone differs from this one at a single base, so this may be a read error. This chain links TRBV6-5 with TRBJ2-3; TRBD2 is a possible D gene (5 bases). Germline values: CDR1 MNHEY, CDR2 SVGAGI. This CDR3 comprises 13 residues. As DNA, the CDR3 is TGTGCCAGCACTGAGACTAACACAGATATGCAGTATTTT. Protein product: CASTETNTDMQYF.

This clonotype was counted ten times or more. The chain employs TRBV6-2 or TRBV6-3 and TRBJ2-2; D gene uncertain. The CDR3 runs 13 residues. Germline CDR1 reads MNHEY; CDR2 reads SVGEGT. Deletions cut 2 bases from V and 3 bases from J, with 4 bases between. In DNA, the CDR3 is TGTGCCAGCAGTTACACGGACACCGGGGAGCTGTTTTTT. Protein sequence: CASSYTDTGELFF.

The rearrangement joins TRBV6-5 to TRBJ2-6; D may be TRBD1 or TRBD2 (5 bases each). The V and J ends lost 4 bases and 16 bases respectively, with 29 bases between them. Germline V lookup: CDR1 MNHEY, CDR2 SVGAGI. CDR3 length: 17 amino acids. The CDR3 sequence is CASSFGGRISGANILTF. The DNA of the CDR3 is TGTGCCAGCAGTTTCGGTGGGAGAATATCTGGGGCCAACATACTGACTTTC.

Remarks on this clonotype: An end of the junction differs from the germline gene, which may be a read error. This sequence joins TRBV11-2 and TRBJ2-1; weak D call: TRBD2 (6 bases). CDR1 and CDR2 from the germline V gene are SGHAT and FQNNGV. The CDR3 loop spans 16 amino acids. The CDR3 protein is CASGSYASASYNEQSF. Written as DNA, the CDR3 is TGTGCAAGCGGCTCATATGCTAGCGCGTCCTACAATGAGCAGTCCTTC.

In regard to this clonotype: It may be a read error: a sequence one base away is much more abundant. This sequence joins TRBV6-5 and TRBJ2-3, with TRBD2 matching over 7 bases. Germline V gene data show CDR1 as MNHEY and CDR2 as SVGAGI. The CDR3 loop spans 15 amino acids. The CDR3 DNA follows: TGTGCCAGCACCGCGGGACTATCTAGCATAGATACGCAGTATTTT. Amino acids: CASTAGLSSIDTQYF.

As concerns this clonotype: It is likely a read error, because the conserved phenylalanine at the end of the CDR3 is missing. The limits of the CDR3 on the DNA are not certain, so only TCRdb's listed CDR3 is given. The chain carries TRBV4-3 and TRBJ2-7; no DNA check was done on the table's D call, TRBD1. Both ends counted, the CDR3 spans 16 residues. CDR1 is LGHNA, CDR2 YSLEER, per germline. CDR3 residues: CASSQDVSSYRYEHYL.

Points on this clonotype: A clone one base away is much larger, so this may be a read error. V gene TRBV20-1 combines with J gene TRBJ2-2; D may be TRBD2 (6 bases). The CDR3 is 14 residues long. Germline V gives CDR1 DFQATT, CDR2 SNEGSKA (reference sequence). The CDR3 DNA reads as TGCAGTGCTAGGCGGGGTTGGAACACCGTGGAGCTGTTTTTT. Encoded protein: CSARRGWNTVELFF.

The sample holds one count of this clonotype. Because the CDR3 is missing its conserved closing phenylalanine or tryptophan, this is likely a read error. This rearrangement joins TRBV12-3 or TRBV12-4 to TRBJ2-5, with 11 positions matching TRBD2. With 6 bases clipped from V and 5 bases from J, the junction kept 8 bases outside the gene matches. This CDR3 region has 15 residues. The CDR3 sequence is CASSRSGGAWETQYL. The CDR3 coding sequence is TGTGCCAGCAGCCGTAGCGGGGGGGCTTGGGAGACCCAGTACCTC.

The chain uses TRBV11-3 and TRBJ2-7; possible D gene TRBD1, 6 bases. This CDR3 contains 13 residues. V lost 11 bases, J lost 4 bases, and 18 bases lay in between. Germline CDR1 is SGHNT and CDR2 is YENEEA. The CDR3: CACGSRGSYEQYF. The CDR3 DNA is TGTGCCTGCGGCTCAAGGGGGTCGTACGAGCAGTACTTC. Drawing the rest from reference TRBV11-3 and TRBJ2-7, the complete variable domain is EAGVVQSPRYKIIEKKQPVAFWCNPISGHNTLYWYLQNLGQGPELLIRYENEEAVDDSQLPKDRFSAERLKGVDSTLKIQPAELGDSAVYLCACGSRGSYEQYFGPGTRLTVT.

About this clonotype: The junction shows a germline mismatch at one end, possibly a read error. The chain links TRBV29-1 to TRBJ1-1; D uncertain. Germline assignment: CDR1 SQVTM and CDR2 ANQGSEA. CDR3 length equals 12 residues. The CDR3 bases are TGCAGCGTTACATGGCAAGGCATTGAAGCTTCCTTT. Encoded protein: CSVTWQGIEASF.

Notes on this clonotype: A much bigger clone sits one base away, suggesting this may be a read error. The chain combines TRBV6-2 or TRBV6-3 with TRBJ2-7; D is possibly TRBD2 (6 bases). The germline V gene has CDR1 MNHEY and CDR2 SVGEGT. There are 11 residues in the CDR3. V lost 11 bases, J lost 7 bases, and 15 bases lay in between. The CDR3 sequence: CAGTRGREQYF. The CDR3, as DNA: TGTGCCGGCACACGGGGGAGAGAGCAGTACTTC.

In this sample, this clonotype turned up many times. The genes are TRBV11-3 and TRBJ1-2, with D hard to call. Germline CDR1 is SGHNT and CDR2 is YENEEA. Trimming removed 1 base from V and 8 bases from J, with 11 bases in between. This CDR3 region has 13 residues. The CDR3 loop is CASSLGAALGYTF. For the CDR3, the DNA is TGTGCCAGCAGCTTAGGGGCAGCTCTGGGCTACACCTTC.

On this clonotype itself: This CDR3 fails to terminate in the conserved phenylalanine or tryptophan, so it likely reflects a read error. CDR3 in amino acids: CVSSLRDWDNGQFL. The CDR3 region has the DNA TGTGTCAGCAGCCTCCGTGATTGGGACAATGGGCAGTTCCTC. The gene calls are TRBV11-2 and TRBJ2-1; a weak D match, TRBD1 (6 bases). The CDR3 loop spans 14 amino acids. CDR1 SGHAT and CDR2 FQNNGV come from the germline V gene.

This clonotype was picked up many times. V usage is TRBV12-3 or TRBV12-4 and J usage is TRBJ2-1; 8 bases map to TRBD2. V shed 1 base and J 7 bases; nucleotides not matched to a gene: 9. There are 16 residues in the CDR3. The chain's CDR3 is CASSLGSVAGTNEQFF. As DNA, the CDR3 is TGTGCCAGCAGTTTAGGTTCGGTAGCGGGGACGAATGAGCAGTTCTTC.

The chain couples TRBV4-1 to TRBJ2-1; unclear D gene. Trimming took 0 bases from V and 2 from J, leaving 8 bases between them. The V gene's germline CDR1 is MGHRA and CDR2 YSYEKL. The length of the CDR3 is 15 residues. The CDR3 nucleotides are TGCGCCAGCAGCCAAGAAGTAAGCACCTACAATGAGCAGTTCTTC. The encoded protein is CASSQEVSTYNEQFF.

The chain combines TRBV12-3 or TRBV12-4 with TRBJ2-3; 7 bases line up with TRBD2. J lost 3 bases, V lost 8 bases, and 5 bases had no gene match. This CDR3 contains 13 residues. Here the CDR3 DNA reads TGTGCCAGCTTCGGCGGGAGTACAGATACGCAGTATTTT. Its protein is CASFGGSTDTQYF.

The chain joins TRBV11-2 to TRBJ2-1; D unresolved. This CDR3 is 14 amino acids long. The ends were cut back, 5 bases at V and 7 bases at J, with 15 bases in the middle. Looked up from germline, CDR1 is SGHAT and CDR2 is FQNNGV. The CDR3 protein is CASSHTRTWNEQFF. CDR3 in DNA: TGTGCCAGCAGCCACACCCGGACGTGGAATGAGCAGTTCTTC. The whole variable domain, remainder taken from reference TRBV11-2 and TRBJ2-1, is EAGVAQSPRYKIIEKRQSVAFWCNPISGHATLYWYQQILGQGPKLLIQFQNNGVVDDSQLPKDRFSAERLKGVDSTLKIQPAKLEDSAVYLCASSHTRTWNEQFFGPGTRLTVL.

This clonotype was found a few times. Because the CDR3 is missing its conserved closing phenylalanine or tryptophan, this is likely a read error. The rearrangement links TRBV12-3 or TRBV12-4 to TRBJ2-2; 8 bases map to TRBD2. V dropped 6 bases and J dropped 5; count of bases not matched to a gene: 5. CDR3 length: 14 amino acids. This chain's CDR3 is CASRPVAGTGELFL. The CDR3 DNA reads TGTGCCAGCAGACCTGTAGCGGGGACCGGGGAGCTGTTTTTA.

As to this clonotype: Its ends do not fully match the called genes, so a read error is possible. The J gene is TRBJ2-7, the V gene TRBV11-3; tentatively, D is TRBD1 (5 bases). The germline CDR1 and CDR2 sequences are SGHNT and YENEEA. The CDR3 covers 12 residues. The CDR3 sequence is CASNLTGYEQYF. The CDR3 nucleotides are TGTGCCAGCAACTTAACAGGTTACGAGCAATACTTC.

The gene calls are TRBV24-1 and TRBJ1-2, with D tentatively TRBD1 (5 bases). Germline V gene sequence: CDR1 KGHDR, CDR2 SFDVKD. V was clipped by 6 bases and J by 1 base, with 8 bases between them. There are 13 residues in the CDR3. CDR3 nucleotides: TGTGCCACCAGTAGGGACGGTAACTATGGCTACACCTTC. This gives the protein CATSRDGNYGYTF.

This clonotype was observed a few times. The junction departs from the called germline gene at one end, perhaps through a read error. The J gene is TRBJ2-1, the V gene TRBV11-2; 9 bases fit TRBD2. The CDR3 sequence is 11 residues long. Germline assignment: CDR1 SGHAT and CDR2 FQNNGV. The chain's CDR3 is CACSGRNKQFF. CDR3 bases: TGCGCCTGTAGCGGGAGAAATAAGCAGTTCTTC.

In the case of this clonotype: This sequence may be a read error, since a much larger clone differs from it by one base. The V and J genes are TRBV12-3 or TRBV12-4 and TRBJ2-7; 10 bases match TRBD1. CDR3 length equals 15 residues. CDR3 sequence reads: CANSLALGTGDEQYF. CDR3 DNA sequence: TGTGCCAACAGTTTAGCGCTCGGGACAGGGGACGAGCAGTACTTC.

As to this clonotype: This may be a read error, as it is one base from a much larger clone. V usage is TRBV6-1 and J usage is TRBJ1-3, with D possibly TRBD1 on 6 matching bases. The CDR3 runs 15 residues. Germline-derived CDR1 and CDR2 are MNHNS and SASEGT. The CDR3 sequence: CAGSMGGHSGNTIYF. CDR3 coding DNA: TGTGCCGGCAGTATGGGGGGCCACTCTGGAAACACCATATATTTT.

This clonotype was detected many times. The chain links TRBV4-1 to TRBJ2-7, with D possibly being TRBD2 (5 bases). CDR1 MGHRA and CDR2 YSYEKL come from the germline V gene. CDR3 length: 16 amino acids. Trimming stripped 1 base from V and 4 bases from J, with 17 bases between. CDR3 residues: CASSQGERAIEYEQYF. CDR3 in DNA: TGCGCCAGCAGCCAAGGGGAGAGGGCTATTGAGTACGAGCAGTACTTC.

Notes on this clonotype: The junction departs from germline at one end; a sequencing error may be responsible. The chain combines TRBV29-1 with TRBJ1-2, with TRBD1 matching 8 bases. The CDR3 totals 15 residues. Germline assignment: CDR1 SQVTM and CDR2 ANQGSEA. In DNA form, the CDR3 reads TGCAACGTTGATGTGACAGGGGCGATCCTGGGAGGCTACATCTTC. It translates to CNVDVTGAILGGYIF.

A remark on this clonotype: A much larger clone lies one base from this, so it may be a read error. The CDR3 does not end in the conserved phenylalanine or tryptophan, so this is likely a read error. J is TRBJ2-5 and V is TRBV12-3 or TRBV12-4; D possibly corresponds to TRBD2 (5 bases). The CDR3 covers 12 residues. The ends were cut back, 7 bases at V and 5 bases at J, with 11 bases in the middle. The chain's CDR3 is CASTPADETQYL. In DNA, the CDR3 is TGTGCCAGCACCCCAGCGGACGAGACCCAGTACCTC.

V is TRBV29-1 and J is TRBJ1-1; D is unresolved. The CDR3 extends over 13 amino acids. CDR1 and CDR2 (germline): SQVTM, ANQGSEA. The V and J ends lost 8 bases and 1 base respectively, with 14 bases between them. CDR3 nucleotides: TGCAGCCTTGTAGCGGATCCGAACACTGAAGCTTTCTTT. Protein sequence: CSLVADPNTEAFF.